This T cell receptor beta chain was sequenced in a study of T-cell memory formation after mild COVID-19 (dated by TCRdb to the early 2020s). Some background on the complete study: TCR sequence clusters from the two donors were largely donor specific. In a couple of donors, T-cell clones that expanded and contracted after mild COVID-19 were followed by sequencing TCRalpha and TCRbeta repertoires longitudinally. Two young, previously healthy adult volunteers made up the cohort, one male and one female. Here is what the overall study found, with its caveats: Clones that contracted from day 15 to 85 showed balanced CD4/CD8 phenotypes, whereas a second wave of clones that expanded from day 15 to 37 leaned towards CD4+. Some responding clones were found in pre-infection memory, which suggests that pre-existing cross-reactive memory T cells took part in the SARS-CoV-2 response. Whether the second-wave clones peaking on day 37 were SARS-CoV-2 specific was not confirmed. Contracting CD4+ clones turned up mainly in the CM and EM memory subsets, whereas EMRA was where CD8+ clones were enriched. Only two mild cases were covered by the study, and larger cohorts that include severe cases with pre-infection samples were considered necessary.

The sequencing machine was an Illumina NovaSeq 6000. TCRalpha and TCRbeta cDNA libraries were built by 5'RACE with constant-segment primers, adding sample barcodes and unique molecular identifiers. RNA was extracted from every sample with Trizol reagent. Library amplification was performed in two PCR steps, and a second sample barcode and Illumina TruSeq adapters were introduced in the second step. Libraries were sequenced on an Illumina NovaSeq with 2 x 150 bp paired-end reads. The paper's processing steps were these. Demultiplexing of reads and collapsing into UMI-guided consensus sequences were performed with migec v1.2.7. Using mixcr v2.1.11, the UMI consensuses were aligned to TRA and TRB V and J templates and assembled into clonotypes. A clonotype was counted as expanded or contracted only if both edgeR and NoisET called the change significant, with noise models trained on biological replicates. For edgeR calls, the thresholds were a false discovery rate-adjusted p below 0.01 and a log2 fold-change of 1. As an exploratory analysis of dynamics, max-normalized trajectories of the 1000 most abundant clonotypes were examined by PCA with hierarchical clustering. Each responding clone was given a CD4 or CD8 phenotype based on the CD4+ and CD8+ repertoires, which had been sequenced separately. TCRdb trimmed public reads at Q25 via fastp, called clones via MiXCR and kept in-frame beta chains. A single entry per CDR3 protein holds the most common genes and DNA from its merged rows. The V and J calls and clone size are TCRdb's, not the authors'. The sample profile shows some 320,000 distinct CDR3 sequences; 14% of them were found once. The top ten clones comprise under 25% of the sample.

Ficoll-Paque density gradient centrifugation was used to isolate PBMCs. The CDR3 spans 16 residues, from the cysteine through the phenylalanine. Of the read, only the CDR3 DNA is kept; its 48 bases are in frame from base 1. CDR1 and CDR2 are drawn from the germline V gene: SGHNT, YENEEA. Germline trimming amounts to 5 bases on V and 3 bases on J, with 7 as the count of junction bases outside the gene matches. Remarks on this clonotype: What this receptor recognizes is not known. Per-nucleotide qualities are absent, and no much larger clonotype sits a single base away.

The sample was PBMCs or a T cell subset sorted from them (not recorded which). This receptor was identified in a man between 18 and 29 years old who had mild COVID-19 (a few samples of this study predate the infection). The sample titles of this study are shuffled in the database, so cell type and time point are left out; the donor was told from shared clones. The sequence links TRBV11-3 to TRBJ2-6; 7 bases in the middle match TRBD1. The CDR3 sequence is CASSPGQDRGANVLTF. The bases are TGTGCCAGCAGCCCCGGACAGGACCGTGGGGCCAACGTCCTGACTTTC.